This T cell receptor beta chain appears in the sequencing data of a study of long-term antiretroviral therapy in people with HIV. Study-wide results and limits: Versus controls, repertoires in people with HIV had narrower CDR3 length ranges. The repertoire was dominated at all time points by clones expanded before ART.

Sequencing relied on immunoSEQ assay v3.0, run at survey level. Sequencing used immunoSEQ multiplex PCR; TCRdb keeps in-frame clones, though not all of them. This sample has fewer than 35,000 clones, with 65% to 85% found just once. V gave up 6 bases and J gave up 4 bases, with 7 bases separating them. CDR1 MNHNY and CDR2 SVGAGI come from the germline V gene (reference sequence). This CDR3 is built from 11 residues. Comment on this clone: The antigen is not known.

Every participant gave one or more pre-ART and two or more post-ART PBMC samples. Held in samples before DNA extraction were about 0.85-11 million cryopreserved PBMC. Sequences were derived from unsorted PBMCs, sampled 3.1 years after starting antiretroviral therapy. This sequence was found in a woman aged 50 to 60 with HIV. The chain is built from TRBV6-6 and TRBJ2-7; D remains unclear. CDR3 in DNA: TGTGCCAGCAGCGTCAGTTACGAGCAGTACTTC. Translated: CASSVSYEQYF.